The subject of this entry is one TCR beta chain. Method: immunoSEQ multiplex PCR; TCRdb's copy keeps in-frame clones and lacks some. The sample has some 2,400,000 clones; more than 90% are singletons. The sample originates from a study of shared clonotypes between healthy human individuals. Trimming left V 5 bases short and J 8 bases short, with 12 bases between. Germline CDR1 KGHSH, CDR2 LQKENI. The length of the CDR3 is 13 residues. The chain joins TRBV18 to TRBJ2-2; weak D call: TRBD2 (5 bases). This clonotype originated in a man aged 18 to 35 in good health. The sequencing input was naive CD4+ T cells sorted from blood. Subset meaning: CD45RA+ positively selected. The CDR3, as DNA: TGTGCCAGCTCAGGTCTAGCCGCAGGGGAGCTGTTTTTT. It is translated as CASSGLAAGELFF.